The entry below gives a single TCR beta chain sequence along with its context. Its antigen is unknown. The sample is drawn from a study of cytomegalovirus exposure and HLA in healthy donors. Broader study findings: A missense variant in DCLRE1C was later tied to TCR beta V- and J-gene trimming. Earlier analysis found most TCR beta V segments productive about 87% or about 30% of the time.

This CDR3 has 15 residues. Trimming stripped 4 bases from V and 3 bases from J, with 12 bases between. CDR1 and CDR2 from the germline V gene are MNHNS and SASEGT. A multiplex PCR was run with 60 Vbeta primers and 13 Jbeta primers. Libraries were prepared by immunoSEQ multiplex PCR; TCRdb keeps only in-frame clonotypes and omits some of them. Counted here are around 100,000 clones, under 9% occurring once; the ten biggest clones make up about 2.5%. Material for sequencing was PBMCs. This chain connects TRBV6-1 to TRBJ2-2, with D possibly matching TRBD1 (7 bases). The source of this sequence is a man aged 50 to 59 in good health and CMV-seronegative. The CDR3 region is CASSVGRGDTGELFF. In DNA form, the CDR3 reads TGTGCCAGCAGTGTAGGCAGGGGGGACACCGGGGAGCTGTTTTTT.